What follows describes a single T cell receptor (beta chain). Its specificity is unknown. These data belong to a study of shared clonotypes between healthy human individuals. General observations from the study: Richness estimates generally favored naive over memory subsets.

CDR3 size: 18 residues. The germline gives CDR1 SGHAT, CDR2 FQNNGV. J lost 4 bases, V lost 2 bases, and 16 bases had no gene match. Libraries were prepared by immunoSEQ multiplex PCR; TCRdb keeps only in-frame clonotypes and omits some of them. The sample lists hundreds of thousands of clones; almost 97% were seen once. This clonotype originated in a woman in her 30s in good health. This sequence joins TRBV11-2 and TRBJ2-5; 7 positions match TRBD2. Input material: naive CD4+ T cells sorted from blood. Subset described: CD45RA+ positively selected. The CDR3 DNA sequence: TGTGCCAGCAGCTTAATATACGGGGTGGGAGGGCCCGGAGAGACCCAGTACTTC. It codes for CASSLIYGVGGPGETQYF.